The sequence of this TCR beta chain was determined in a study of blood T cell repertoires in COVID-19. Study-level information: The samples span acute and convalescent COVID-19 from the United States, Italy and Spain.

Source study methods: For nucleated cells, counts were estimated from reference gene primer amplification. Sequenced by immunoSEQ multiplex PCR; TCRdb stores in-frame clones only, minus some. That table is the source of V, J and clone size, and D and trimming were worked out from the DNA. The sample carries around 320,000 clones, 90% recorded once. V was pared by 7 bases and J by 1 base, with 11 bases of the junction left unmatched. There are 17 residues in the CDR3. Looked up from germline, CDR1 is MDHEN and CDR2 is SYDVKM. Participants came from some 23 US areas, aged roughly 18 to 89 years. The gene calls are TRBV28 and TRBJ2-1; 9 positions match TRBD1. The receptor comes from a woman under 30 with acute COVID-19. Sequences were obtained from PBMCs or T cells enriched from blood (not recorded which). In DNA form, the CDR3 reads TGTGCCAGCACCAACTCTCCGGGACAGGGTTCCTACAATGAGCAGTTCTTC. Amino acid sequence: CASTNSPGQGSYNEQFF.